These 29 T cell receptor beta chains share one sample of origin, sequenced in a study of blood T cell repertoires in COVID-19. Only in-frame clones appear in the TCRdb table, and some are missing; sequencing was by immunoSEQ multiplex PCR. The sample holds some 200,000 clones; roughly 88% are singletons and the top ten take about 9.4%. Source material: peripheral blood. The receptors were gathered from an elderly woman with acute or convalescent COVID-19.

This chain uses TRBV6-1 with TRBJ1-4; tentative D call: TRBD1 (6 bases). Germline values: CDR1 MNHNS, CDR2 SASEGT. This CDR3 spans 16 amino acids. The germline V and J ends were trimmed by 2 bases and 6 bases, with 16 bases remaining between them. This chain's CDR3 is CASSEKRGSVHEKLFF. Here the CDR3 DNA reads TGTGCCAGCAGTGAAAAGAGGGGGAGCGTTCATGAAAAACTGTTTTTT.

The rearrangement links TRBV10-3 to TRBJ2-1; TRBD1 might be the D (7 bases). This CDR3 spans 12 amino acids. CDR1 ENHRY and CDR2 SYGVKD come from the germline V gene. The V end lost 6 bases, the J end lost 12 bases, and 15 bases lay between the germline ends. The DNA for the CDR3 is TGTGCCATCAGATCTCAGGGGGAGGCGCAGTTCTTC. Protein: CAIRSQGEAQFF.

The rearrangement uses TRBV2 and TRBJ1-1, with 8 bases identical to TRBD1. Losses at the gene ends were 7 bases for V and 3 bases for J; bases not matched to a gene: 7. Germline assignment: CDR1 SNHLY and CDR2 FYNNEI. The CDR3 consists of 14 residues. The CDR3 coding sequence is TGTGCCAGCAAAATGTTACAGGGGGACACTGAAGCTTTCTTT. It codes for CASKMLQGDTEAFF. Full variable domain (missing parts from reference TRBV2 and TRBJ1-1): EPEVTQTPSHQVTQMGQEVILRCVPISNHLYFYWYRQILGQKVEFLVSFYNNEISEKSEIFDDQFSVERPDGSNFTLKIRSTKLEDSAMYFCASKMLQGDTEAFFGQGTRLTVV.

The chain links TRBV20-1 to TRBJ1-3; no reliable D call. This CDR3 contains 15 residues. CDR1 is DFQATT and CDR2 is SNEGSKA in the germline V gene (reference sequence). Trimming took 3 bases from V and 0 from J, leaving 12 bases between them. The CDR3 loop is CSASPGGNSGNTIYF. CDR3 bases: TGCAGTGCTAGTCCAGGAGGGAACTCTGGAAACACCATATATTTT.

The gene calls are TRBV5-1 and TRBJ1-2, with D possibly being TRBD1 (5 bases). This CDR3 has 14 residues. The germline gives CDR1 SGHRS, CDR2 YFSETQ. Trimming removed 5 bases at V and 6 bases at J, with 17 bases between. The DNA of the CDR3 is TGCGCCAGCAGTTCCGGGGGATCTAGTCATGGCTACACCTTC. As protein: CASSSGGSSHGYTF.

The chain joins TRBV5-4 to TRBJ1-2; 7 nucleotides align to TRBD1. V lost 0 bases and J lost 4; bases outside the gene matches: 6. Looked up from germline, CDR1 is SGHNT and CDR2 is YYREEE (reference sequence). This CDR3 is 15 amino acids long. This CDR3 reads CASSLEGALGYGYTF. In DNA, the CDR3 is TGTGCCAGCAGCTTGGAGGGGGCGCTGGGCTATGGCTACACCTTC.

The chain uses TRBV18 and TRBJ1-2; 7 bases agree with TRBD1. CDR3 length equals 14 residues. The V and J ends lost 6 bases and 5 bases, in that order; junction bases with no gene match: 9. The germline gives CDR1 KGHSH, CDR2 LQKENI. CDR3 coding DNA: TGTGCCAGCTCCCACCCCGGGACAGAATATGGCTACACCTTC. This translates into CASSHPGTEYGYTF.

The V call is TRBV6-5, the J call TRBJ2-3; 8 bases align to TRBD1. After removal of 7 bases from V and 4 bases from J, the junction contained 7 bases not matched to a gene. Looked up from germline, CDR1 is MNHEY and CDR2 is SVGAGI. This CDR3 has 14 amino acids. The CDR3, as DNA: TGTGCCAGCAAGGCAGGGGGCAAGGCAGATACGCAGTATTTT. Protein sequence: CASKAGGKADTQYF.

This clone was counted between two and nine times. The chain joins TRBV24-1 to TRBJ1-2, with 7 bases identical to TRBD1. V shed 7 bases, J shed 4 bases, and the junction held 11 bases outside the gene matches. The CDR3 totals 15 residues. CDR1 and CDR2 from the germline V gene are KGHDR and SFDVKD. CDR3 bases: TGTGCCACCAGCGGCCGGGACAGAGGTTCCTATGGCTACACCTTC. Translation: CATSGRDRGSYGYTF.

The chain joins TRBV5-1 to TRBJ2-2; D ambiguous. The CDR3 spans 14 residues. V lost 0 bases and J 4 bases, leaving 7 bases between the germline ends. The germline gives CDR1 SGHRS, CDR2 YFSETQ. CDR3 region: CASSLELGTGELFF. In DNA, the CDR3 is TGCGCCAGCAGCTTGGAGCTAGGCACCGGGGAGCTGTTTTTT.

In regard to this clone: The junction departs from the called germline gene at one end, perhaps through a read error. The rearrangement joins TRBV10-2 to TRBJ2-5; TRBD2 might be the D (5 bases). Germline V CDR1 and CDR2: WSHSY, SAAADI. CDR3 size: 15 residues. CDR3 DNA sequence: TGCGCCAGCAGCGAGGCAAGCGCTAGCCAAGGGACCCAGTACTTC. It encodes CASSEASASQGTQYF.

The chain recombines TRBV7-9 with TRBJ2-7, with D hard to call. This CDR3 region has 13 residues. V was clipped by 0 bases and J by 4 bases, with 7 bases between them. From germline, CDR1 is SEHNR and CDR2 FQNEAQ (reference sequence). The CDR3 region has the DNA TGTGCCAGCAGCTTAGCTGTCAAATACGAGCAGTACTTC. Translated: CASSLAVKYEQYF.

V and J are TRBV19 and TRBJ1-5; 8 bases agree with TRBD1. Germline CDR1 is LNHDA and CDR2 is SQIVND (reference sequence). The V gene end was trimmed by 4 bases and the J gene end by 5 bases; junction bases not matched to a gene: 7. This CDR3 contains 15 residues. CDR3 residues: CASSTGGASHQPQHF. The CDR3 nucleotides are TGTGCCAGTAGTACAGGGGGCGCAAGTCATCAGCCCCAGCATTTT.

The rearrangement joins TRBV7-2 to TRBJ2-2, with 7 bases identical to TRBD1. Germline V gene lookup returns CDR1 SGHTA and CDR2 FQGNSA. CDR3 length: 15 residues. V dropped 5 bases and J dropped 7; count of bases not matched to a gene: 10. CDR3 protein: CASSPGPQGLGELFF. The CDR3 DNA is TGTGCCAGCAGCCCAGGCCCACAGGGGCTCGGGGAGCTGTTTTTT.

This clone was observed a single time. This chain links TRBV7-9 with TRBJ2-1; D is possibly TRBD1 (5 bases). From germline, CDR1 is SEHNR and CDR2 FQNEAQ (reference sequence). Trimming shortened V by 4 bases and J by 7 bases, and 11 bases separated the two germline ends. CDR3 size: 13 residues. DNA for the CDR3: TGTGCCAGCAGCTCGTTCAGGGTTAATGAGCAGTTCTTC. Amino acid sequence: CASSSFRVNEQFF.

The chain links TRBV5-1 to TRBJ1-4, with D possibly matching TRBD1 (6 bases). The CDR3 is made up of 15 amino acids. V lost 4 bases, J lost 6 bases, and 16 bases lay in between. CDR1 is SGHRS and CDR2 is YFSETQ in the germline V gene. CDR3 sequence: CASSEAGGLDEKLFF. The CDR3, as DNA: TGCGCCAGCAGCGAGGCCGGGGGGCTGGATGAAAAACTGTTTTTT.

The genes are TRBV6-6 and TRBJ1-4, with TRBD1 identical over 7 bases. CDR1 is MNHNY, CDR2 SVGAGI, per germline (reference sequence). The CDR3 is 13 amino acids. The J segment lost 12 bases and the V segment lost 1 base, leaving 5 bases of the junction unmatched. In DNA, the CDR3 is TGTGCCAGCAGTTACTGGGACAGAAGGGAACTGTTTTTT. The encoded protein is CASSYWDRRELFF.

This clone was counted only a few times. This rearrangement joins TRBV10-3 to TRBJ1-1; 9 nucleotides align to TRBD1. The CDR3 sequence is 14 residues long. Germline V CDR1 and CDR2: ENHRY, SYGVKD. Germline trimming cut 6 bases from V and 5 bases from J; bases unmatched to any gene: 7. The CDR3 region has the DNA TGTGCCATCAGGGGGGACAGGGAGGGTACTGAAGCTTTCTTT. This encodes CAIRGDREGTEAFF.

The chain couples TRBV5-6 to TRBJ2-2; D might be TRBD2 (6 bases). The V gene's germline CDR1 is SGHDT and CDR2 YYEEEE. V shed 1 base and J shed 0 bases, with 10 bases lying between them. CDR3 length: 16 amino acids. As DNA, the CDR3 is TGTGCCAGCAGCTTGATGGGGGGAGCGAACACCGGGGAGCTGTTTTTT. It specifies CASSLMGGANTGELFF.

The rearrangement uses TRBV4-3 and TRBJ1-6, with D possibly being TRBD1 (6 bases). The germline V and J ends were trimmed by 0 bases and 7 bases, with 10 bases remaining between them. Germline V lookup: CDR1 LGHNA, CDR2 YSLEER. This CDR3 has 15 residues. CDR3 region: CASSQDRGGNSPLHF. The CDR3 coding sequence is TGCGCCAGCAGCCAAGATAGAGGGGGAAATTCACCCCTCCACTTT.

V usage is TRBV29-1 and J usage is TRBJ2-5; D perhaps matches TRBD1 (6 bases). The germline V and J ends were trimmed by 4 bases and 1 base, with 10 bases remaining between them. There are 13 residues in the CDR3. Germline CDR1 and CDR2: SQVTM and ANQGSEA. CDR3 amino acids: CSVAKDSQETQYF. As DNA, the CDR3 is TGCAGCGTTGCAAAGGACAGCCAAGAGACCCAGTACTTC.

The gene calls are TRBV29-1 and TRBJ2-4; 12 bases agree with TRBD2. The ends lost 4 bases at V and 8 bases at J; junction bases unmatched: 6. CDR3 length equals 14 residues. Germline-derived CDR1 and CDR2 are SQVTM and ANQGSEA. DNA of the CDR3: TGCAGCGTTGGGCCTAGCGGGAGGGATGACATTCAGTACTTC. Translation gives CSVGPSGRDDIQYF.

This chain joins TRBV6-5 and TRBJ1-5; a possible D gene is TRBD1 (5 bases). V lost 2 bases and J 4 bases, leaving 12 bases between the germline ends. The CDR3 runs to 15 residues. Germline values: CDR1 MNHEY, CDR2 SVGAGI. Here the CDR3 DNA reads TGTGCCAGCAGTTACGGGTCAGGGAAGAATCAGCCCCAGCATTTT. Protein product: CASSYGSGKNQPQHF.

V usage is TRBV29-1 and J usage is TRBJ2-7; the match to TRBD2 covers 9 bases. Germline lookup yields CDR1 SQVTM and CDR2 ANQGSEA. The CDR3 totals 14 residues. J lost 0 bases, V lost 2 bases, and 2 bases had no gene match. The CDR3 DNA is TGCAGCGTTGAACTAGCGGGATTCTCCTACGAGCAGTACTTC. Translating it yields CSVELAGFSYEQYF.

This rearrangement joins TRBV27 to TRBJ1-5, with 8 bases aligning to TRBD1. Germline CDR1 is MNHEY and CDR2 is SMNVEV (reference sequence). This CDR3 contains 15 residues. J gave up 3 bases and V 2 bases, and 3 bases lay outside the gene matches. Here the CDR3 DNA reads TGTGCCAGCAGTTTAGGGACAGGTCTCAATCAGCCCCAGCATTTT. It yields the protein CASSLGTGLNQPQHF.

The J gene is TRBJ1-3, the V gene TRBV5-1; unclear D gene. Trimming removed 1 base at V and 0 bases at J, with 5 bases between. This CDR3 contains 14 residues. CDR1 and CDR2 (germline): SGHRS, YFSETQ. Here the CDR3 reads CASSLTVSGNTIYF. CDR3 coding DNA: TGCGCCAGCAGCTTGACTGTCTCTGGAAACACCATATATTTT. Full variable domain (remainder filled in from reference TRBV5-1 and TRBJ1-3): KAGVTQTPRYLIKTRGQQVTLSCSPISGHRSVSWYQQTPGQGLQFLFEYFSETQRNKGNFPGRFSGRQFSNSRSEMNVSTLELGDSALYLCASSLTVSGNTIYFGEGSWLTVV.

The chain is built from TRBV7-2 and TRBJ2-7; tentative D call: TRBD1 (6 bases). From germline, CDR1 is SGHTA and CDR2 FQGNSA. The CDR3 has 13 amino acids. Trimming pared 6 bases from V and 0 bases from J, leaving 9 bases between. In nucleotides, the CDR3 is TGTGCCAGCAGGAGGGACACCTCCTACGAGCAGTACTTC. Its protein product is CASRRDTSYEQYF.

The chain's CDR3 is CASSSTPFRGNNQPQHF. The CDR3 DNA reads TGCGCCAGCAGCTCCACCCCCTTCCGGGGTAACAATCAGCCCCAGCATTTT. The rearrangement links TRBV5-1 to TRBJ1-5; no firm D call. V gave up 3 bases and J gave up 3 bases, with 19 bases separating them. Germline V gene lookup returns CDR1 SGHRS and CDR2 YFSETQ. The CDR3 has 17 residues.

The chain has TRBV6-5 and TRBJ2-2; 9 bases match TRBD1. The V segment lost 6 bases and the J segment 5 bases; nucleotides outside the gene matches: 7. Germline V CDR1 and CDR2: MNHEY, SVGAGI. This CDR3 comprises 15 residues. The DNA for the CDR3 is TGTGCCAGCAGGCCACAGGGGGCGAGGACCGGGGAGCTGTTTTTT. Encoded protein: CASRPQGARTGELFF.